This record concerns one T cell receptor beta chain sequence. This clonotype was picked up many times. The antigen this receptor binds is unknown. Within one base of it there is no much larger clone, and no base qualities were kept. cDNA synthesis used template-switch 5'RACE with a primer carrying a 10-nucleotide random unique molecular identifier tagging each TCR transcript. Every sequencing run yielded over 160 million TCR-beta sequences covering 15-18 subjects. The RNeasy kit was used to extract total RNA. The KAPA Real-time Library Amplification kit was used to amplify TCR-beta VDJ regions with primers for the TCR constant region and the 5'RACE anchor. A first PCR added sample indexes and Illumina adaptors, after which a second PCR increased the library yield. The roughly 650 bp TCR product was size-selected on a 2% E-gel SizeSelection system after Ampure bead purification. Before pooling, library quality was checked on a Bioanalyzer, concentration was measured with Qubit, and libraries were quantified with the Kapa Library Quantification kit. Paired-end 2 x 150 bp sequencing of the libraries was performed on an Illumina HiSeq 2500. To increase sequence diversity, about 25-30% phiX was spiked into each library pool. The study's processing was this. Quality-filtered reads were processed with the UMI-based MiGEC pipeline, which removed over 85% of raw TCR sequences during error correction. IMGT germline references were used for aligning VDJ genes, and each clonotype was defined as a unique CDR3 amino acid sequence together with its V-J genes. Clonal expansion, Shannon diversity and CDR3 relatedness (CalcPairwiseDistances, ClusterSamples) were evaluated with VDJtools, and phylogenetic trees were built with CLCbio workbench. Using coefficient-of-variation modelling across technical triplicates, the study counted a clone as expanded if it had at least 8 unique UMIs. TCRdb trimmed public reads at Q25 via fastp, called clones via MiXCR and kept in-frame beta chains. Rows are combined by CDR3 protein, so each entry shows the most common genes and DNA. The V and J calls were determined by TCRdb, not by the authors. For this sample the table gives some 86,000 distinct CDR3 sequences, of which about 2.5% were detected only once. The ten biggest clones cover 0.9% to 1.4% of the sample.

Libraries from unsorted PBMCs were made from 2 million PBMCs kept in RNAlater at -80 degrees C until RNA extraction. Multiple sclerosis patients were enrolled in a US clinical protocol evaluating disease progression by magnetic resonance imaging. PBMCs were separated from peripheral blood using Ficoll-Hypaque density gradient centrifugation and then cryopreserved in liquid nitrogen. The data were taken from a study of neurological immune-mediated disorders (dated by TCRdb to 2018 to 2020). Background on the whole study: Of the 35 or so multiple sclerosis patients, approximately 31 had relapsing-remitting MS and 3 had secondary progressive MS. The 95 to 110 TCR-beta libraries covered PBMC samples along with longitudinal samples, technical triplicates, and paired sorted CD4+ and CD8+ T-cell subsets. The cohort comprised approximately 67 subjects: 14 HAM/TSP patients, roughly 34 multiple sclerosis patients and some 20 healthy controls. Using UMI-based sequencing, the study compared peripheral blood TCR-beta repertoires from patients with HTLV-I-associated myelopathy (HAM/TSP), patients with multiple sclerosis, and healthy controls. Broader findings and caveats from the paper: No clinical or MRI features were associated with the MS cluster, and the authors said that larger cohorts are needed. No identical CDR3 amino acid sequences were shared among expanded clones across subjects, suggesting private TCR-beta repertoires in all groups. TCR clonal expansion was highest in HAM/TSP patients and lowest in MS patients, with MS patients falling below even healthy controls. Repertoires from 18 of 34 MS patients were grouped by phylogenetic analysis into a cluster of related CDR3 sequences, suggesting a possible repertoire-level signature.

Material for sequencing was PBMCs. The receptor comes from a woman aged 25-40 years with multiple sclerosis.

The nucleotide sequence reads TGCGCCAGCAGCTTGGCAGGGGATGAGACCCAGTACTTC. It specifies CASSLAGDETQYF. This sequence uses TRBV5-1 and TRBJ2-5; a tentative D match to TRBD1 spans 6 bases. V loses 0 bases, J loses 5 bases, and the germline ends lie 8 bases apart. From the cysteine through the phenylalanine, the CDR3 covers 13 amino acids. Here the CDR3 DNA is all that survives: 39 bases in frame from base 1. The germline V gene specifies SGHRS as CDR1 and YFSETQ as CDR2.